The 13 T cell receptor beta chains in this list originate from one sample, sequenced in a study of blood T cell repertoires in COVID-19. The table came from immunoSEQ multiplex PCR; TCRdb's copy has only in-frame clones and leaves some out. The sample lists over 7,500 clones, approximately 85% seen once, with roughly 16% in the top ten. Sequenced material: peripheral blood. Receptors were obtained from a woman aged 55 to 70 with active COVID-19.

V and J are TRBV14 and TRBJ2-7; 9 nucleotides align to TRBD1. The ends lost 0 bases at V and 3 bases at J; junction bases unmatched: 18. Germline-derived CDR1 and CDR2 are SGHDN and FVKESK. The CDR3 runs 20 residues. CDR3: CASSQDSDQWGTGIFYEQYF. The CDR3 DNA sequence: TGTGCCAGCAGCCAAGATTCGGATCAGTGGGGGACAGGGATTTTCTACGAGCAGTACTTC.

The chain employs TRBV7-2 and TRBJ2-2, with 12 bases that match TRBD2. The CDR3 is made up of 16 amino acids. Per the germline V gene, CDR1 is SGHTA and CDR2 is FQGNSA. The V gene end was trimmed by 5 bases and the J gene end by 2 bases; junction bases not matched to a gene: 3. CDR3 sequence: CASSPSGGANTGELFF. DNA for the CDR3: TGTGCCAGCAGCCCTAGCGGGGGGGCAAACACCGGGGAGCTGTTTTTT.

The V and J genes are TRBV27 and TRBJ2-1; TRBD2 aligns across 13 bases. There are 14 residues in the CDR3. Germline V lookup: CDR1 MNHEY, CDR2 SMNVEV (reference sequence). V dropped 4 bases and J dropped 9; count of bases not matched to a gene: 3. CDR3 in DNA: TGTGCCAGCAGTTCGGGACTAGCGGGGCGTGAGCAGTTCTTC. The encoded protein is CASSSGLAGREQFF.

The chain recombines TRBV3-1 (or the pseudogene TRBV3-2) with TRBJ1-2; TRBD1 might be the D (5 bases). Germline CDR1 LGHDT, CDR2 YNNKEL (reference sequence). V was trimmed by 1 base and J by 4 bases, leaving 16 bases between them. This CDR3 spans 16 amino acids. In nucleotides, the CDR3 is TGTGCCAGCAGCCAAGGAGGCTCTGGGGGGGTCTATGGCTACACCTTC. Translation gives CASSQGGSGGVYGYTF.

Only a few counts were recorded for this clone. The rearrangement links TRBV15 to TRBJ2-7; tentatively, D is TRBD1 (7 bases). Germline V gene data show CDR1 as LNHNV and CDR2 as YYDKDF (reference sequence). The CDR3 is 14 amino acids. Trimming pared 5 bases from V and 5 bases from J, leaving 16 bases between. CDR3 in DNA: TGTGCCACCAGCGGAAGGACAGGAGGGGACGAGCAGTACTTC. Translated, it gives CATSGRTGGDEQYF.

The gene calls are TRBV27 and TRBJ1-5; tentatively, D is TRBD1 (6 bases). Germline loops: CDR1 MNHEY, CDR2 SMNVEV (reference sequence). The V end lost 6 bases, the J end lost 4 bases, and 16 bases lay between the germline ends. This CDR3 contains 15 residues. The CDR3, as DNA: TGTGCCAGCAGGCAGGGGCTGGGGGATAATCAGCCCCAGCATTTT. This gives the protein CASRQGLGDNQPQHF.

The V and J genes are TRBV29-1 and TRBJ2-5, with D unresolved. There are 14 residues in the CDR3. Germline CDR1 SQVTM, CDR2 ANQGSEA. Trimming left V 0 bases short and J 4 bases short, with 12 bases between. Here the CDR3 reads CSVEDVAGIETQYF. In DNA form, the CDR3 reads TGCAGCGTTGAAGATGTGGCAGGAATAGAGACCCAGTACTTC. Together with reference TRBV29-1 and TRBJ2-5, the CDR3 gives the full variable domain: SAVISQKPSRDICQRGTSLTIQCQVDSQVTMMFWYRQQPGQSLTLIATANQGSEATYESGFVIDKFPISRPNLTFSTLTVSNMSPEDSSIYLCSVEDVAGIETQYFGPGTRLLVL.

This sequence joins TRBV5-5 and TRBJ1-2; D ambiguous. V was shortened by 2 bases and J by 4 bases, with 15 bases between the two germline ends. CDR3 length: 15 residues. Per the germline V gene, CDR1 is SGHKS and CDR2 is YYEKEE (reference sequence). The CDR3 nucleotides read TGTGCCAGCAGCTTACAATCCCACGGAGCCTATGGCTACACCTTC. This sequence encodes CASSLQSHGAYGYTF.

The chain joins TRBV6-5 to TRBJ1-2; possible D gene TRBD1, 5 bases. The V gene's germline CDR1 is MNHEY and CDR2 SVGAGI. Trimming removed 6 bases from V and 4 bases from J, with 15 bases in between. The CDR3 has 14 amino acids. The CDR3 sequence: CASSTVRGFYGYTF. The DNA of the CDR3 is TGTGCCAGCAGCACAGTGCGGGGCTTCTATGGCTACACCTTC.

The rearrangement links TRBV7-3 to TRBJ1-6; D uncertain. Trimming took off 2 bases at V and 11 bases at J, with 10 bases between the two ends. The CDR3 loop spans 13 amino acids. The germline CDR1 and CDR2 sequences are SGHTA and FQGTGA. CDR3 nucleotide sequence: TGTGCCAGCAGCTTAGAGGGTGGGCCACCCCTCCACTTT. Its translation is CASSLEGGPPLHF.

V gene TRBV6-6 combines with J gene TRBJ1-2, with D possibly TRBD1 on 6 matching bases. The CDR3 covers 14 residues. V was shortened by 1 base and J by 4 bases, with 10 bases between the two germline ends. The germline V gene has CDR1 MNHNY and CDR2 SVGAGI (reference sequence). Here the CDR3 reads CASSYLDSRYGYTF. Here the CDR3 DNA reads TGTGCCAGCAGTTACTTGGACAGCCGCTATGGCTACACCTTC.

V and J are TRBV28 and TRBJ1-3; D is unresolved. Germline assignment: CDR1 MDHEN and CDR2 SYDVKM. The CDR3 has 16 amino acids. Trimming removed 2 bases at V and 0 bases at J, with 11 bases between. The CDR3 coding sequence is TGTGCCAGCAGTTTACGGGGAGCGATCTCTGGAAACACCATATATTTT. Translation: CASSLRGAISGNTIYF.

The chain joins TRBV11-2 to TRBJ2-3; a possible D gene is TRBD1 (6 bases). Trimming stripped 0 bases from V and 2 bases from J, with 21 bases between. Germline V gene sequence: CDR1 SGHAT, CDR2 FQNNGV. The CDR3 is 19 amino acids. CDR3 DNA sequence: TGTGCCAGCAGCTTAGATAGCCTTTTAGGGACATCCATCACAGATACGCAGTATTTT. Its protein is CASSLDSLLGTSITDTQYF. Looking up the rest from reference TRBV11-2 and TRBJ2-3 gives the full variable domain: EAGVAQSPRYKIIEKRQSVAFWCNPISGHATLYWYQQILGQGPKLLIQFQNNGVVDDSQLPKDRFSAERLKGVDSTLKIQPAKLEDSAVYLCASSLDSLLGTSITDTQYFGPGTRLTVL.